This T cell receptor (beta chain) was documented in a study of early T cells in non-severe SARS-CoV-2 infection. Study details: The authors sequenced bulk RNA from unsorted whole blood, leaving chains unpaired. Regarding the study as a whole: Using VDJdb, the matching emphasized anti-spike CD8 responses while missing private and CD4 specificities.

The protocol attached unique molecular identifiers to individual cDNA molecules. TCRdb fed the 5' RACE reads into MiXCR, producing one record per CDR3 protein. The sample contains around 58,000 distinct CDR3 sequences, 4.9% of which appear only once. In the case of this clonotype: The antigen is not known.

CDR1 WSHSY and CDR2 SAAADI come from the germline V gene. Between the trimmed V and J ends, which lost 6 bases and 2 bases, there was a span of 13 bases. The CDR3 totals 14 residues. The chain uses TRBV10-2 and TRBJ1-2, with a tentative D call TRBD1 (6 bases). This TCR was sampled from an adult who was a healthcare worker with PCR-confirmed SARS-CoV-2 infection or an uninfected control (not recorded which). The sample consisted of whole blood. The CDR3 loop reads CASRGEDRNYGYTF. CDR3 DNA: TGCGCCAGCAGGGGAGAGGACAGAAACTATGGCTACACCTTC.